This is a list of T cell receptor beta chains from one sample in a study of T cells in Graves' hyperthyroidism and ophthalmopathy. From the multiplex PCR reads, TCRdb called clonotypes with MiXCR, one entry per CDR3 protein. Of just under 750,000 distinct CDR3 sequences listed, about 35% are singletons. Sequencing was carried out using blood. Receptors were obtained from a middle-aged woman with Graves' hyperthyroidism. The CDR3 runs from the conserved cysteine through the conserved F or W. The order of the fields is clone size, CDR3 length, J gene, D gene, V gene, CDR3 protein, CDR3 DNA. A D gene is named only where the DNA matches it firmly. Clone sizes are given selectively: once, few, many, or a class where the clone is expanded.

many | 16 | TRBJ2-5 | . | TRBV11-2 | CASSLGVTRDQETQYF | TGTGCCAGCAGCTTAGGAGTGACGCGGGACCAAGAGACCCAGTACTTC
many | 14 | TRBJ2-2 | TRBD1 | TRBV12-3/TRBV12-4 | CASSPHQGVGELFF | TGTGCCAGCAGTCCGCATCAGGGGGTCGGGGAGCTGTTTTTT
few | 15 | TRBJ1-3 | TRBD1 | TRBV12-3/TRBV12-4 | CASSSQGARGNTIYF | TGTGCCAGCAGTTCTCAGGGGGCGAGAGGAAACACCATATATTTT
. | 15 | TRBJ1-5 | . | TRBV12-3/TRBV12-4 | CASSFDVTSNQPQHF | TGTGCCAGCAGTTTTGACGTGACTAGCAATCAGCCCCAGCATTTT
many | 12 | TRBJ2-7 | . | TRBV9 | CASSVWGGEQYF | TGTGCCAGCAGCGTATGGGGCGGCGAGCAGTACTTC
. | 15 | TRBJ2-3 | TRBD1 | TRBV19 | CASSTYGGQGDTQYF | TGTGCCAGTAGTACCTACGGAGGACAGGGAGATACGCAGTATTTT
. | 17 | TRBJ2-6 | . | TRBV4-3 | CASSQSNTRSGANVLTF | TGCGCCAGCAGTCAATCAAACACTCGCTCTGGGGCCAACGTCCTGACTTTC
many | 12 | TRBJ1-3 | . | TRBV10-3 | CAIGSSGNTIYF | TGTGCCATTGGGTCCTCTGGAAACACCATATATTTT
many | 16 | TRBJ2-7 | TRBD2 | TRBV29-1 | CSVVSSGREGGYEQYF | TGCAGCGTTGTGAGTAGCGGGAGGGAAGGGGGCTACGAGCAGTACTTC
many | 13 | TRBJ2-2 | . | TRBV9 | CASSVLRTGELFF | TGTGCCAGCAGCGTTCTCAGGACCGGGGAGCTGTTTTTT
. | 14 | TRBJ1-2 | . | TRBV6-6 | CASSYSYGNYGYTF | TGTGCCAGCAGTTACTCCTACGGGAACTATGGTTACACCTTC
. | 15 | TRBJ1-5 | . | TRBV12-3/TRBV12-4 | CASSLEGGVDQPQHF | TGTGCCAGCAGTTTAGAAGGAGGGGTTGATCAGCCCCAGCATTTT
few | 12 | TRBJ1-1 | TRBD1 | TRBV4-1 | CASSRDSTEAFF | TGCGCCAGCAGCCGGGACAGCACTGAAGCTTTCTTT
. | 13 | TRBJ1-2 | . | TRBV24-1 | CATSSTGSYGYTF | TGTGCCACCAGTTCGACAGGTTCCTATGGCTACACCTTC
. | 16 | TRBJ1-4 | TRBD1 | TRBV6-5 | CASSSTSGTGREKLFF | TGTGCCAGCAGTTCCACGTCCGGGACAGGGAGAGAAAAACTGTTTTTT
few | 15 | TRBJ1-2 | . | TRBV19 | CASSIGQFGDYGYTF | TGTGCCAGTAGTATAGGACAATTCGGAGACTATGGCTACACCTTC
few | 18 | TRBJ1-5 | . | TRBV13 | CASSTYRGGVLSNQPQHF | TGTGCCAGCAGCACCTATCGAGGGGGAGTCCTTAGCAATCAGCCCCAGCATTTT
. | 18 | TRBJ2-3 | TRBD2 | TRBV24-1 | CATSDFKREAPSTDTQYF | TGTGCCACCAGTGATTTCAAGCGGGAGGCACCTAGCACAGATACGCAGTATTTT
. | 13 | TRBJ1-1 | . | TRBV2 | CASNPSGVMVTFF | TGTGCCAGCAACCCTTCAGGGGTCATGGTGACTTTCTTT
few | 14 | TRBJ2-7 | TRBD1 | TRBV7-2 | CASSLPGQGPLLYF | TGTGCCAGCAGCTTACCGGGACAGGGTCCCCTTTTGTACTTC
. | 14 | TRBJ1-1 | . | TRBV10-2 | CASSDGPMGTEAFF | TGCGCCAGCAGTGATGGCCCCATGGGGACTGAAGCTTTCTTT
. | 16 | TRBJ2-7 | TRBD2 | TRBV6-5 | CASSYPEAGGHYEQYF | TGTGCCAGCAGTTACCCGGAAGCGGGAGGGCACTACGAGCAGTACTTC
. | 15 | TRBJ1-3 | TRBD1 | TRBV27 | CASRMQGASGNTIYF | TGTGCCAGCAGGATGCAGGGGGCGAGTGGAAACACCATATATTTT
. | 14 | TRBJ2-7 | TRBD2 | TRBV7-9 | CAWSGGLAGSEQYF | TGTGCCTGGAGTGGAGGCCTAGCGGGAAGCGAGCAGTACTTC
. | 14 | TRBJ1-2 | . | TRBV5-4 | CASSREGTNYDYTF | TGTGCCAGCAGCAGAGAGGGGACTAACTATGACTACACCTTC
many | 14 | TRBJ1-1 | TRBD1 | TRBV20-1 | CSAPRDRGGTEAFF | TGCAGTGCCCCAAGGGACAGGGGTGGCACTGAAGCTTTCTTT
few | 15 | TRBJ1-2 | TRBD1 | TRBV11-2 | CASSRAIRGRFGYTF | TGTGCCAGCAGCCGAGCTATCAGGGGGCGTTTTGGCTACACCTTC
. | 17 | TRBJ2-5 | TRBD2 | TRBV7-9 | CASSSPRDGTKKETQYF | TGTGCCAGCAGCTCCCCCCGTGACGGGACTAAAAAAGAGACCCAGTACTTC
many | 13 | TRBJ1-2 | . | TRBV7-9 | CASSFGISYGYTF | TGTGCCAGCAGCTTTGGGATCTCCTATGGCTACACCTTC
. | 14 | TRBJ2-1 | . | TRBV7-2 | CASSLGLENNEQFF | TGTGCCAGCAGCTTGGGACTTGAAAACAATGAGCAGTTCTTC
few | 11 | TRBJ1-5 | . | TRBV6-5 | CASSAGQTQHF | TGTGCCAGCAGTGCGGGTCAGACCCAGCATTTT
. | 15 | TRBJ1-2 | TRBD1 | TRBV12-3/TRBV12-4 | CASSLTKTGRYGYTF | TGTGCCAGCAGTTTAACTAAGACAGGGCGGTATGGCTACACCTTC
. | 10 | TRBJ2-7 | . | TRBV11-1 | CASTIYEQYF | TGTGCCAGCACCATCTACGAGCAGTACTTC
many | 11 | TRBJ1-2 | . | TRBV29-1 | CSVFVKDGYTF | TGCAGCGTTTTCGTTAAGGATGGCTACACCTTC
few | 11 | TRBJ1-2 | . | TRBV30 | CAWSDPVDYTF | TGTGCCTGGAGTGATCCCGTGGACTACACCTTC
. | 16 | TRBJ1-5 | . | TRBV7-9 | CASTPPVVSHAQPQHF | TGTGCCAGCACGCCACCAGTCGTCAGCCATGCTCAGCCCCAGCATTTT
few | 13 | TRBJ2-7 | TRBD2 | TRBV7-2 | CASSFGLADEQYF | TGTGCCAGCAGCTTCGGCCTAGCGGACGAGCAGTACTTC
. | 13 | TRBJ2-5 | . | TRBV2 | CASSAPGPVAQYF | TGTGCCAGCAGTGCCCCGGGACCGGTCGCCCAGTACTTC
few | 13 | TRBJ1-1 | . | TRBV19 | CASSPSEDTEAFF | TGTGCCAGTTCCCCGAGCGAGGACACTGAAGCTTTCTTT
many | 12 | TRBJ1-2 | TRBD1 | TRBV2 | CASSGTGNGYTF | TGTGCCAGCAGTGGGACAGGGAATGGCTACACCTTC
. | 14 | TRBJ1-2 | . | TRBV15 | CATSRRGRTDGYTF | TGTGCCACCAGCAGACGGGGCAGAACTGATGGCTACACCTTC
. | 15 | TRBJ2-2 | TRBD2 | TRBV12-3/TRBV12-4 | CASTASGGATGELFF | TGTGCCAGCACTGCTAGCGGGGGGGCAACCGGGGAGCTGTTTTTT
many | 13 | TRBJ2-5 | . | TRBV2 | CASSRAFQETQYF | TGTGCCAGCAGCAGGGCCTTCCAAGAGACCCAGTACTTC
few | 16 | TRBJ1-6 | TRBD1 | TRBV12-3/TRBV12-4 | CASSPNRGGRGSPLHF | TGTGCCAGCAGTCCAAACAGGGGGGGTAGAGGGTCACCCCTCCACTTT
many | 14 | TRBJ1-5 | . | TRBV2 | CASSEEGSNQPQHF | TGTGCCAGCAGTGAAGAGGGGTCGAATCAGCCCCAGCATTTT
few | 15 | TRBJ1-4 | TRBD1 | TRBV10-3 | CAISEQGVTNEKLFF | TGTGCCATCAGTGAACAGGGGGTGACTAATGAAAAACTGTTTTTT
. | 14 | TRBJ1-1 | TRBD1 | TRBV7-2 | CASSIQGTDTEAFF | TGTGCCAGCAGCATACAGGGGACAGACACTGAAGCTTTCTTT
few | 16 | TRBJ2-2 | TRBD2 | TRBV5-6 | CASSLWGLANTGELFF | TGTGCCAGCAGCTTGTGGGGACTAGCGAACACCGGGGAGCTGTTTTTT
. | 14 | TRBJ2-2 | . | TRBV5-4 | CASSQPVNTGELFF | TGTGCCAGCAGCCAGCCGGTTAACACCGGGGAGCTGTTTTTT
few | 15 | TRBJ1-2 | . | TRBV6-2/TRBV6-3 | CASSNWDSTGYGYTF | TGTGCCAGCAGTAACTGGGACTCCACGGGCTATGGCTACACCTTC
few | 13 | TRBJ2-5 | . | TRBV29-1 | CSVEIGVWETQYF | TGCAGCGTTGAGATAGGGGTCTGGGAGACCCAGTACTTC
. | 14 | TRBJ1-5 | TRBD1 | TRBV2 | CASSRDSSNRPQHF | TGTGCCAGCAGTCGGGACAGCAGCAATCGGCCCCAGCATTTT
. | 16 | TRBJ1-5 | TRBD1 | TRBV20-1 | CSARETGGEINQPQHF | TGCAGTGCTAGAGAGACAGGGGGCGAAATTAATCAGCCCCAGCATTTT